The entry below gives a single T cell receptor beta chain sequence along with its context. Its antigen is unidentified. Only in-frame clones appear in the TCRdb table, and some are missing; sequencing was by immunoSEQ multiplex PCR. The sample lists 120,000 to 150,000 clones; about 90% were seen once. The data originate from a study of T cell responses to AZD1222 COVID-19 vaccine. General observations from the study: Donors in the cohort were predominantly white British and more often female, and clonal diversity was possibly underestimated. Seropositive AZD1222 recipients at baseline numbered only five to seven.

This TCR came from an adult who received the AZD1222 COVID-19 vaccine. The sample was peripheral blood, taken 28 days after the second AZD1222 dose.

The CDR3 DNA is TGTGCCAGCAGCGGGGGGAATTCACCCCTCCACTTT. Translating it yields CASSGGNSPLHF. The genes are TRBV9 and TRBJ1-6; tentatively, D is TRBD1 (5 bases). The CDR3 loop spans 12 amino acids. Trimming cost V 3 bases and J 7 bases, with 5 bases left between them. Germline V lookup: CDR1 SGDLS, CDR2 YYNGEE.